Listed here is a single TCR beta chain. Sequencing used immunoSEQ multiplex PCR; TCRdb keeps in-frame clones, though not all of them. The profile covers approximately 210,000 clones, with 80% to 85% appearing a single time and approximately 9% taken by the ten largest. Trimming took off 5 bases at V and 7 bases at J, with 21 bases between the two ends. The germline gives CDR1 SGHTA, CDR2 FQGTGA. The CDR3 spans 16 residues. These data belong to a study of blood T cell repertoires in COVID-19. The source of this sequence is a woman in her forties or fifties with acute COVID-19. Sequencing input: PBMCs or T cells enriched from blood (not recorded which). The chain combines TRBV7-3 with TRBJ2-1; a possible D gene is TRBD2 (5 bases). CDR3 nucleotide sequence: TGTGCCAGCAGCCCACTTAATATTCGGGGTCTGAATGAGCAGTTCTTC. It translates to CASSPLNIRGLNEQFF.